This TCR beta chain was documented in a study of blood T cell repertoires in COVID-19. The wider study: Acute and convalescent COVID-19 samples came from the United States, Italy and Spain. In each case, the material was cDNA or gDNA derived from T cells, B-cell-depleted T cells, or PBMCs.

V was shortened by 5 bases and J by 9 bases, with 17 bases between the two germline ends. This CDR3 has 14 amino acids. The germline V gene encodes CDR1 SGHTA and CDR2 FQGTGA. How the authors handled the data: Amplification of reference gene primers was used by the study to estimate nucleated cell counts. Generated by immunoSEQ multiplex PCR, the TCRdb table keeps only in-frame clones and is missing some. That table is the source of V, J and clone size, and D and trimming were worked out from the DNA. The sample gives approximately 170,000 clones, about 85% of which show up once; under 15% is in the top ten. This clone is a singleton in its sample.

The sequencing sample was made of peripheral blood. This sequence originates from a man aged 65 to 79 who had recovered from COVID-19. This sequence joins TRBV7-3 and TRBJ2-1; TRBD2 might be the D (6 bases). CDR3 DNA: TGTGCCAGCAGCCCGGCCCCTAGCGCAGCTGAGCAGTTCTTC. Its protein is CASSPAPSAAEQFF.